This T cell receptor beta chain comes out of a study of shared clonotypes between healthy human individuals. Points from the study as a whole: Among donors, sharing of clonotypes was expected to be affected by sequencing depth.

On this clone: The antigen remains undetermined. The sample has other DNA sequences that encode this CDR3 too.

Trimming at V came to 2 bases and at J to 3 bases, leaving 4 bases not matched to a gene. CDR1 and CDR2 from the germline V gene are MNHEY and SMNVEV (reference sequence). The CDR3 extends over 14 amino acids. Sequenced by immunoSEQ multiplex PCR; TCRdb stores in-frame clones only, minus some. The sample has about 2 million clones; around 96% are singletons. Cells designated naive CD8 were CD45RO-negative and were positively selected for CCR7, with terminally differentiated effector memory CD45RA+ cells excluded. The sequence came from a man younger than 35 in good health. The chain is built from TRBV27 and TRBJ2-7; 7 bases match TRBD1. Sequencing was done on a sample of naive CD8+ T cells sorted from blood. As DNA, the CDR3 is TGTGCCAGCAGTTTAAAGGACAGGTTCTACGAGCAGTACTTC. Amino acid sequence: CASSLKDRFYEQYF.